This TCR beta chain was identified during a study of cytomegalovirus exposure and HLA in healthy donors. Study details: The Caucasian-associated ancestry cluster contained 81% of the approximately 430 genotyped donors.

Donors were nominally healthy when sampled, though unrecorded immune exposures were likely. The PCR used 60 Vbeta and 13 Jbeta primers. TCRdb's copy holds only in-frame clones and misses some; the assay was immunoSEQ multiplex PCR. The sample has around 63,000 clones, roughly 80% seen once. Broader study findings: Researchers counted about 150 TCR beta chains as cytomegalovirus-associated. In a later analysis, TCR beta V- and J-gene trimming was associated with a missense DCLRE1C variant.

The CDR3 runs to 14 residues. The V end lost 1 base, the J end lost 8 bases, and 12 bases lay between the germline ends. The germline CDR1 and CDR2 sequences are SGHDT and YYEEEE. Of note for this clone: No antigen is known for it.

This TCR came from a man aged 55-75 years in good health and CMV-seropositive. The rearrangement joins TRBV5-6 to TRBJ1-4, with TRBD1 as a possible D gene (5 bases). The sample comprised PBMCs. In DNA form, the CDR3 reads TGTGCCAGCAGCTTGCCCGGGGGGGAAGAAAAACTGTTTTTT. Translating it yields CASSLPGGEEKLFF.